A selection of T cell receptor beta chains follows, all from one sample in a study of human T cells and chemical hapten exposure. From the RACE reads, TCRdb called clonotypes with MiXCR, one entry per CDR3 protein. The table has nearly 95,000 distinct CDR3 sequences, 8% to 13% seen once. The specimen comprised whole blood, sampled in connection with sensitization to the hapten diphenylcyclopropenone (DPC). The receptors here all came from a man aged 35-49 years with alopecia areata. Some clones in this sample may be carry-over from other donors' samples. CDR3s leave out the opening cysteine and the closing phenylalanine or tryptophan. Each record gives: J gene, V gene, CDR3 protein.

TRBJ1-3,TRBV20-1,SASRTGGIGNTIY
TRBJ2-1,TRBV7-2,ASMSTSGFHNEQF
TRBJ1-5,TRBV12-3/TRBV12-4,ATKQGGNQPQH
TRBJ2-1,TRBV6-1,ASSADSLGDEQF
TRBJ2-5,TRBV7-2,ASSLGGKTQY
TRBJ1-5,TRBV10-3,AISDRGGSNQPQH
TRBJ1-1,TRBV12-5,ASGFFPRIRDTEAF
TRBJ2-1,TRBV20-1,SARQSTYNEQF
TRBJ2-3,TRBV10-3,ATGTSTDTQY
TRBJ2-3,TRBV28,ASSFFGPSTDTQY
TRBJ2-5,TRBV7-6,ASSFDGTGAPQETQY
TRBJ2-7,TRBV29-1,SVLPGGRGDEQY
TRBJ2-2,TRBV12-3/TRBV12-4,ASSLQNTGELF
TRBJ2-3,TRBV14,ASSRGQGDYTDTQY
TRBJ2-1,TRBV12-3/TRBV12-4,ASSMGTSIGEQF
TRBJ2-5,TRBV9,ASRKILAGDQETQY
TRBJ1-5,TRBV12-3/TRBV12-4,ASSSRGLWQPQH
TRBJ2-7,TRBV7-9,ASSLMTPSGEQY
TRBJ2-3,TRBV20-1,SARVGLAHTQY
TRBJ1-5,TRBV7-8,ASSPQGSNQPQH
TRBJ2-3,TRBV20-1,SARDPLAADTQY
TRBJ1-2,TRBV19,ASSIGRGLFGYT
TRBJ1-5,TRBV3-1,ASSQGDSHQPQH
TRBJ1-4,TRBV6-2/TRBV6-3,ASSWTAEKLF
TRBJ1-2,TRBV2,ASSEAGIVGYT
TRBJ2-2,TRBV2,ASDQRRTSNTGELF
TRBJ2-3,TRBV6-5,ASRFDRLNTDTQY
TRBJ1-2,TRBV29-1,SVGWARDYGYT